Sequencing of this TCR beta chain was carried out in a study of cytomegalovirus exposure and HLA in healthy donors. Whole-study context: Roughly 85 million unique TCRs from HLA-typed donors made up an early data release.

Study results and limitations: For most TCR sequences rarity was the rule, although some public TCRs occurred in many donors.

Notes on this clone: The antigen is not known.

The germline V gene encodes CDR1 MDHEN and CDR2 SYDVKM. This CDR3 spans 15 amino acids. V lost 6 bases, J lost 8 bases, and 11 bases stayed unmatched. A multiplex PCR was run with 60 Vbeta primers and 13 Jbeta primers. Libraries were prepared by immunoSEQ multiplex PCR; TCRdb keeps only in-frame clonotypes and omits some of them. The sample consists of around 90,000 clones, 85% of them appearing once. V gene TRBV28 combines with J gene TRBJ2-4; TRBD1 matches 9 bases. The receptor's source is a man aged 40-49 years in good health and CMV-seropositive. The source material was PBMCs. CDR3 DNA: TGTGCCAGCAGCCCCTCCGGGACAGGGTATTACATTCAGTACTTC. This encodes CASSPSGTGYYIQYF. Based on the CDR3 plus reference TRBV28 and TRBJ2-4, the full variable domain is DVKVTQSSRYLVKRTGEKVFLECVQDMDHENMFWYRQDPGLGLRLIYFSYDVKMKEKGDIPEGYSVSREKKERFSLILESASTNQTSMYLCASSPSGTGYYIQYFGAGTRLSVL.